What follows describes a single TCR beta chain. Its antigen specificity is not known. No base quality values were provided; no much bigger clone lies one nucleotide off. The germline V gene specifies SGDLS as CDR1 and YYNGEE as CDR2. Trimming takes 3 bases from V and 4 bases from J, and the germline ends sit 16 bases apart. The CDR3 has 15 amino acids, counting the end cysteine and phenylalanine. Solely the CDR3 DNA is kept, with 45 bases framed from the first base. The sample belongs to a study of long-term antiretroviral therapy in people with HIV (dated 2022 in TCRdb). For context, the study as a whole: Collection of the earliest samples took place about a decade ahead of the 2015 WHO recommendation for immediate ART, at a time when ART was typically delayed until CD4 counts fell. This retrospective serial study examined whether starting ART and sustained HIV suppression were associated with changes in the composition and diversity of the TRB repertoire in peripheral blood. From 25 to 30 adults with confirmed HIV infection, the cohort provided 150 to 200 cryopreserved PBMC samples, gathered serially across a mean of roughly 6 years (range 1-12). Among the 25 to 35 participants with HIV, over nine were female. No cross-contamination during QIAcube processing was shown when test extractions of a monoclonal T-cell line were performed alongside about 30 polyclonal samples. The investigation overall reported the following: Since PBMC availability was limited, sequencing covered only the TCR beta chain, with no alpha chain pairing. No data were available on ART adherence, viral resistance or therapy changes, limiting inferences about post-ART repertoire changes. HIV repertoires had narrower CDR3 length ranges than controls, and the network structure suggested an antigen-experienced repertoire that shifted only slightly toward naive after ART. Expanded TRB clones identified before ART initiation dominated the repertoire across all time points, though the dominance fluctuated and decreased in many PLHIV after ART. The samples were dated from about 2004 to 2017, and the ART regimens that were used may be less effective than current ART regimens. ART initiation was associated with a significant increase in TRB diversity, but diversity stayed significantly below transplant donor controls even after long-term ART. Unsorted PBMC were profiled instead of sorted CD4+ and CD8+ T cells because pre-ART samples had limited cell numbers.

Sequencing of the TRB variable region was done with the immunoSEQ hsTCRB v3.0 assay at survey level resolution. TRB sequencing targeted a depth of about 40,000-55,000 T-cell genomes per sample. TRB libraries were pooled and sequenced on an Illumina MiSeq using a v3 150-cycle kit. The paper's processing steps were these. Analysis of repertoires was carried out in R inside a reproducible Nextflow workflow spanning QC, data transformation and analysis. LymphoSeq2, an R package for exploring AIRR-Seq data, was used to implement custom analyses. A few samples yielding fewer than 5000 total TRB sequences were excluded, leaving more than 150 analyzed HIV repertoires. Among the approximately 190 retained HIV repertoires, under 65 were collected before ART initiation and 129 after ART initiation. Repertoires were downsampled to 5000 TRB nucleotide sequences, and summary statistics were averaged over 100 downsampling iterations. Only TRB sequences with CDR3 regions of at least seven amino acids were retained for analysis. Two measures captured diversity: a Shannon entropy-derived clonality score and the Gini coefficient. In repertoire networks, the top 5000 CDR3 amino acid sequences were linked whenever an edit distance of one separated two sequences. For TRB CDR3 amino acid sequences, GLIPH2 was used to predict antigen specificity groups and MHC restriction. To flag known CMV, EBV, HIV or tissue antigen associations, CDR3 amino acid sequences were matched against VDJdb and McPAS-TCR. Pre-ART, post-ART and control groups were compared with Wilcoxon signed-rank tests and Holm-Bonferroni correction. Drawn from immuneACCESS, this table holds only the in-frame rearrangements with V and J called that TCRdb kept. Clones are partly lost; checked studies trace under half to an unresolved V gene and leave the rest unexplained. That table supplies the V and J calls and clone size; D and trimming were determined from the DNA. The sample table records more than 20,000 clones; approximately 80% of these occur just once. The top ten clones comprise roughly 3.8% of the sample.

Inclusion was restricted to participants for whom at least one PBMC sample before ART initiation and at least two post-ART samples were available. Every participant with HIV received treatment in the United States of America. Before DNA extraction, cryopreserved samples of about 1-11 million PBMC were thawed and then washed. At the time of the earliest PBMC sample, participants with HIV were aged between roughly 20 and 54 years. Each participant contributed PBMC samples from 1-4 timepoints before ART initiation and 2-8 timepoints after ART initiation, with a median of 7 samples. For every participant, serial HIV viral load, CD4+ T-cell count, ART history and demographic data were obtained. Using a Qiagen kit on a QIAcube, genomic DNA was extracted from unsorted PBMC, with samples processed in batches of 12.

The rearranged chain carries TRBV9 and TRBJ1-1, with TRBD1 perhaps the D gene, on 5 matching bases. This receptor was identified in a man aged 18-30 years with HIV. The sample in question was unsorted PBMCs, obtained roughly 4 years after starting antiretroviral therapy. The sequenced DNA: TGTGCCAGCAGCGAGGGACCGCTTCAGGGCACTGAAGCTTTCTTT. This is translated as CASSEGPLQGTEAFF. The variable domain in full, with residues beyond the CDR3 obtained from the reference TRBV9 and TRBJ1-1 genes, is DSGVTQTPKHLITATGQRVTLRCSPRSGDLSVYWYQQSLDQGLQFLIQYYNGEERAKGNILERFSAQQFPDLHSELNLSSLELGDSALYFCASSEGPLQGTEAFFGQGTRLTVV.